By share, the clone carrying this T cell receptor (beta chain) ranks as medium-sized. Its antigen is not identified. TRBV12-4/TRBJ1-2 clonotypes were amplified with adaptor-ligated barcode primers. From the multiplex PCR reads, TCRdb called clonotypes with MiXCR, one entry per CDR3 protein. The sample carries about 670 distinct CDR3 sequences, around 15% recorded once. Findings and limits, study-wide: Tumor-infiltrating Treg TCR alpha and beta sequences overlapped most with tumor naive CD4+ T cells, then blood naive.

The junction had 5 bases not matched to a gene; V was cut back by 0 bases and J by 8 bases. The CDR3 has 14 residues. The clonotype was recovered from a female donor with breast cancer. Sequencing was done on a sample of naive CD4+ T cells sorted from blood. The subset: naive CD4+ T cells, CD4+CD45RA+CD25-. The chain employs TRBV12-3 or TRBV12-4 and TRBJ1-2, with 8 bases fitting TRBD1. CDR3 residues: CASSLATGVLGYTF. CDR3 nucleotide sequence: TGTGCCAGCAGTTTAGCGACAGGGGTGTTGGGCTACACCTTC.